This T cell receptor (beta chain) is drawn from a study of post-analysis software for immune sequencing data. At the level of the study: Courses of disease covered relapsing-remitting, secondary progressive and progressive-relapsing multiple sclerosis. Findings and limits, study-wide: Among a few TRBV segments more frequent in patients than controls were TRBV5-6, TRBV5-1 and TRBV20-1. Diversity measured as normalized Chao1 was significantly lower in multiple sclerosis patients than in controls.

The sample holds a few counts of this clonotype. What it binds is not known. Tagging with unique molecular identifiers was a feature of the TCR beta cDNA libraries. The source material, 1 to 10 million T cells, gave rise to roughly 500,000 cDNA molecules. TCRdb reprocessed the PCR reads via MiXCR and lists one record per CDR3 protein. Among approximately 630,000 distinct CDR3 sequences, around 64% were seen once, and the ten largest hold 11%. The germline gives CDR1 SQVTM, CDR2 ANQGSEA. V shed 5 bases, J shed 0 bases, and the junction held 9 bases outside the gene matches. This CDR3 contains 17 residues.

The rearrangement uses TRBV29-1 and TRBJ2-1; 11 bases match TRBD2. This receptor was obtained from a girl aged 2 to 10 with multiple sclerosis. Sequencing was done on a sample of blood. The CDR3 nucleotides are TGCAGCGTTTGGGCTAGCGGGGGGCGGAGCTCCTACAATGAGCAGTTCTTC. Residues: CSVWASGGRSSYNEQFF.